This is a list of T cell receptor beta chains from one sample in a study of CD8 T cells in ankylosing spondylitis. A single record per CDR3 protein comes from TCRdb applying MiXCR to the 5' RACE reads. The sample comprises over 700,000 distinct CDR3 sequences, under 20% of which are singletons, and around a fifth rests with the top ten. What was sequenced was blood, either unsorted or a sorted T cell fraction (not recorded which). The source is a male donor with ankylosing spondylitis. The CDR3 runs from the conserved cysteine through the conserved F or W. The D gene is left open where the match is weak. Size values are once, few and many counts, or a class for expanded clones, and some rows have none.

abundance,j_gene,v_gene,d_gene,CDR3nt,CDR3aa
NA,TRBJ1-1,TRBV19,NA,TGTGCCAGTAGTATGCAGGGAGGGATGAACACTGAAGCTTTCTTT,CASSMQGGMNTEAFF
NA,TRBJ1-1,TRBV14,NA,TGTGCCAGCAGCCCGACTATCAACAAGAACACTGAAGCTTTCTTT,CASSPTINKNTEAFF
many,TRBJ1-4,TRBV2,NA,TGTGCCAGCAGGCTTAATGAAAAACTGTTTTTT,CASRLNEKLFF
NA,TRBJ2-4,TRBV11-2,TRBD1,TGTGCCAGCAGCACGGGACAGTTCATTCAGTACTTC,CASSTGQFIQYF
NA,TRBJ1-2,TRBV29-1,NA,TGCAGCGCCGCCGAGACGCTAGCCTATGGCTACACCTTC,CSAAETLAYGYTF
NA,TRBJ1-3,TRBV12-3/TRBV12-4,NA,TGTGCCAGCAGTTTTGAAGGAAACACCATATATTTT,CASSFEGNTIYF
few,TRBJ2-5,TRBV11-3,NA,TGTGCCAGCAGCTTAAGCCTAACCCGGGAGACCCAGTACTTC,CASSLSLTRETQYF
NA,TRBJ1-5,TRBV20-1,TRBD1,TGCAGTGCTAGCGAGGCAGGGGGGAATCAGCCCCAGCATTTT,CSASEAGGNQPQHF
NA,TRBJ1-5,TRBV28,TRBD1,TGTGCCAGCAGTCCAAACAGGGGAGCCCAGCATTTT,CASSPNRGAQHF
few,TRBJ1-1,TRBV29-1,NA,TGCAGCGTTGCGCACACTGAAGCTTTCTTT,CSVAHTEAFF
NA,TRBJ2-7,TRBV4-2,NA,TGTGCCAGCAGCCAAGATCCGGGACACGAGCAGTACTTC,CASSQDPGHEQYF
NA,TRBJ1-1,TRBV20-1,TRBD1,TGCAGTGCTAGAGACCCGGGACAGGGGTTGAACACTGAAGCTTTCTTT,CSARDPGQGLNTEAFF
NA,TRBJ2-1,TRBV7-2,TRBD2,TGTGCCAGCAGCTTAGGACTAGCGGGAGTGGATGAGCAGTTCTTC,CASSLGLAGVDEQFF
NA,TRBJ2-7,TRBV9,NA,TGTGCCAGCAGCGTAGCGATTGGAGCAAACTACGAGCAGTACTTC,CASSVAIGANYEQYF
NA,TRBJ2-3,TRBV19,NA,TGTGCCAGTAGGCGGTTAGCCACAGATACGCAGTATTTT,CASRRLATDTQYF
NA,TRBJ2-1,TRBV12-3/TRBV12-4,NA,TGTGCCAGCAGTTTAATGTGGCAGGGCTACAATGAGCAGTTCTTC,CASSLMWQGYNEQFF
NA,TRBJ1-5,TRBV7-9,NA,TGTGCCAGCAGCTTAGGGGACATTTATCAGCCCCAGCATTTT,CASSLGDIYQPQHF
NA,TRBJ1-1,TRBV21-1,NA,TGTGCCAGCAGCGATGCCGCGAGCCTGAACACTGAAGCTTTCTTT,CASSDAASLNTEAFF
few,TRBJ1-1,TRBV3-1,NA,TGTGCCAGCAGCCCCAGGACTCCGAACACTGAAGCTTTCTTT,CASSPRTPNTEAFF
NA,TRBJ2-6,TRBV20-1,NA,TGCAGTGCTAGAGACAGGGGCTCTGGGGCCAACGTCCTGACTTTC,CSARDRGSGANVLTF
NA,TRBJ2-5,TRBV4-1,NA,TGCGCCAGCAGCCAAGAAAGGTGGGCGAGGAAGACCCAGTACTTC,CASSQERWARKTQYF
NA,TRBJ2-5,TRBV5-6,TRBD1,TGTGCCAGCAGCTTCGTGGGGACAGGGACTTTTCAAGAGACCCAGTACTTC,CASSFVGTGTFQETQYF
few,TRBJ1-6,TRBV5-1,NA,TGCGCCAGCAGCGCTACGACCCGAGAGGATTCACCCCTCCACTTT,CASSATTREDSPLHF
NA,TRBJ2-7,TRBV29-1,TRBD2,TGCAGCGCGAAACTAGCGGGGAGTAACTACGAGCAGTACTTC,CSAKLAGSNYEQYF
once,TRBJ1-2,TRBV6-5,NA,TGTGCCAGCAGTTACGCAGTGAACTATGGCTACACCTTC,CASSYAVNYGYTF
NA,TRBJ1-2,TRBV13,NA,TGTGCCAGCAGCTTTAATCGGGCTCTAATAGATGGCTACACCTTC,CASSFNRALIDGYTF
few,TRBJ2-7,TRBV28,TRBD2,TGTGCCAGCAGTTTGAGTAGCGGGAGTTTCTCCGAGCAGTACTTC,CASSLSSGSFSEQYF
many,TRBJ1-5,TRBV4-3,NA,TGCGCCAGCAGCCAAGGATTCGGAGGGGGACAGCCCCAGCATTTT,CASSQGFGGGQPQHF
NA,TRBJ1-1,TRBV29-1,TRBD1,TGCAGCGTCCGCAGGGGGCGGATTGAAGCTTTCTTT,CSVRRGRIEAFF
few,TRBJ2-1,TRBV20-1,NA,TGCAGTGCCGAACCCGGGTCAGGCAATGAGCAGTTCTTC,CSAEPGSGNEQFF
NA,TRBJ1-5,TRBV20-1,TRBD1,TGCAGTGCAACGGGACAGGCGGGAAATCAGCCCCAGCATTTT,CSATGQAGNQPQHF
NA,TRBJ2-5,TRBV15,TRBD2,TGTGCCACCAGCACTATAACTAGCGGCGAAGAGACCCAGTACTTC,CATSTITSGEETQYF
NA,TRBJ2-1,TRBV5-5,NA,TGTGCCAGCAGTGGCACAGGCCCACCCTACAATGAGCAGTTCTTC,CASSGTGPPYNEQFF
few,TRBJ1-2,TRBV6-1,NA,TGTGCCAGCACCCGAACAGGGTATGGCTACACCTTC,CASTRTGYGYTF
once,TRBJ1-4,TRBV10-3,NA,TGTGCCAGCAAAAGAAGGGGGAATGATGAAAAACTGTTTTTT,CASKRRGNDEKLFF
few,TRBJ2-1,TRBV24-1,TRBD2,TGTGCCACCAGTGACCAACTAGCGGGAACTTACAATGAGCAGTTCTTC,CATSDQLAGTYNEQFF
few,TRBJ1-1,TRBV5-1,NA,TGCGCCAGCAGCTTGGGTGGGACCTTGAACACTGAAGCTTTCTTT,CASSLGGTLNTEAFF
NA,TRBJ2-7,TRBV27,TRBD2,TGTGCCAGCCCACTAGCGGGGGGCCTCCCTCCCTACGAGCAGTACTTC,CASPLAGGLPPYEQYF
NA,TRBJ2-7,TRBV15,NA,TGTGCCACCGACTTTGGCGCAACCTACGAGCAGTACTTC,CATDFGATYEQYF
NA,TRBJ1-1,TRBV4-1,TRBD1,TGCGCCAGCAGCCAAGGGGACAGAATCCCCGAAGCTTTCTTT,CASSQGDRIPEAFF
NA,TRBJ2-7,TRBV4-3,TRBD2,TGCGCCAGCAGCCAAGATAGGGGCGGGACTAGCGGGACTCACGAGCAGTACTTC,CASSQDRGGTSGTHEQYF
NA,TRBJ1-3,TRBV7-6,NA,TGTGCCAGCAGCCCCCGTGGGCAGAGCTCTGGAAACACCATATATTTT,CASSPRGQSSGNTIYF
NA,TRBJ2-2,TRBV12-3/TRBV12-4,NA,TGTGCCAGCACACAGGCGAACACCGGGGAGCTGTTTTTT,CASTQANTGELFF
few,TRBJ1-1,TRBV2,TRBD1,TGTGCCAGCAGTGAAGGGACAGGATATGAAGCTTTCTTT,CASSEGTGYEAFF
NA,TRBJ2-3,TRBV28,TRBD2,TGTGCCAGCAGTCGAGGACTAGCGGGGTCGGGGGGAGATACGCAGTATTTT,CASSRGLAGSGGDTQYF
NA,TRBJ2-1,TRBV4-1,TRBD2,TGCGCCAGCAGCCCCGGGGTAGCGGGAGGGAATGAGCAGTTCTTC,CASSPGVAGGNEQFF
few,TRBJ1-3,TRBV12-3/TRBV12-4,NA,TGTGCCAGCAGGCCTACCCTTGGAACAGACAAGTACTCTGGAAACACCATATATTTT,CASRPTLGTDKYSGNTIYF
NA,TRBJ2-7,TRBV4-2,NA,TGTGCCAGCAGCCAAGATTCGAACGGGGTGTACGAGCAGTACTTC,CASSQDSNGVYEQYF